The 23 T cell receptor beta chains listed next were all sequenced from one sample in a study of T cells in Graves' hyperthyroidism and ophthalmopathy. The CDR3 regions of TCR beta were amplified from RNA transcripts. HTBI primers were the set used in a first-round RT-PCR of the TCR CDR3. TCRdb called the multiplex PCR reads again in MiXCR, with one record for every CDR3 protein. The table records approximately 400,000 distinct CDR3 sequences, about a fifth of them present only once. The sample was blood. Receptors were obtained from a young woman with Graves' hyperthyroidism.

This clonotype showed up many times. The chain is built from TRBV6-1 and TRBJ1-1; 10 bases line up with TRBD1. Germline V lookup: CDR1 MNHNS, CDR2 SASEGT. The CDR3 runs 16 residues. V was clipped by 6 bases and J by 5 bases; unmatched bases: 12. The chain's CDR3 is CASSNRDRGSQTEAFF. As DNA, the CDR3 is TGTGCCAGCAGCAACCGGGACAGGGGTTCACAGACTGAAGCTTTCTTT.

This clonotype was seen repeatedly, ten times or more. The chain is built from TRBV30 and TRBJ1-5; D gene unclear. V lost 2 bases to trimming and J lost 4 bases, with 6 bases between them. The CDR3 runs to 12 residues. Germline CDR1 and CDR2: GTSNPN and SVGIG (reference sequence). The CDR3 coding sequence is TGTGCCTGGAGTATAGTAAATCAGCCCCAGCATTTT. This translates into CAWSIVNQPQHF.

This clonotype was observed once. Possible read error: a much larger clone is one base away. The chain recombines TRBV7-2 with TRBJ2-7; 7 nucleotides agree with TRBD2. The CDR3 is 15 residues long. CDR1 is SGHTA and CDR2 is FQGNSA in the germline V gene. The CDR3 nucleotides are TGTGCCAGCCGCTTATTCGGACTAGACTCCTACGAGCAGTACTTC. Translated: CASRLFGLDSYEQYF.

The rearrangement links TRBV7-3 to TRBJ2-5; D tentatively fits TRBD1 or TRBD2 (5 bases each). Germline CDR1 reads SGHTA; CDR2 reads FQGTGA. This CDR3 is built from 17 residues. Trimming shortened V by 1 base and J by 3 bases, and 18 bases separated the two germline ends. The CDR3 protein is CASSLNPTGTGKETQYF. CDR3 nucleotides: TGTGCCAGCAGCTTAAATCCCACCGGGACGGGGAAAGAGACCCAGTACTTC.

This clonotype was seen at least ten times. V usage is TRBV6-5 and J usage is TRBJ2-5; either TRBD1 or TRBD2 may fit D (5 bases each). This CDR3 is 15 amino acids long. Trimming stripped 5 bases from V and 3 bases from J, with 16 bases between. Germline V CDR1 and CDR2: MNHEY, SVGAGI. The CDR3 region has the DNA TGTGCCAGCAGTCAATCGGGGCTCCGGGAAGAGACCCAGTACTTC. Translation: CASSQSGLREETQYF.

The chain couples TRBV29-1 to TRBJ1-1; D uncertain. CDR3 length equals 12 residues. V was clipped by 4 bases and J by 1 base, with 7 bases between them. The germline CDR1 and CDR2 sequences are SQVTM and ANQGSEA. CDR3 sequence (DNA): TGCAGCGTTGTTGTCGAGAACACTGAAGCTTTCTTT. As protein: CSVVVENTEAFF.

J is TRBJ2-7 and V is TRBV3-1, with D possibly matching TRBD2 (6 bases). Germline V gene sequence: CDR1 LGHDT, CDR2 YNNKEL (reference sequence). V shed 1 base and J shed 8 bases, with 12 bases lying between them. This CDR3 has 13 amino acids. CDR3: CASSQGRGYQQYF. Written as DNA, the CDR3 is TGTGCCAGCAGCCAAGGCCGGGGGTATCAGCAGTACTTC.

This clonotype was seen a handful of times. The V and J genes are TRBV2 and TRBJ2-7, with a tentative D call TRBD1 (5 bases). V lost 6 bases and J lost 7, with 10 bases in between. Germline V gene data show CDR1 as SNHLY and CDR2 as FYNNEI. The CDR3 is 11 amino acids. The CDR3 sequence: CASRVYREQYF. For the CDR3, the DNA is TGTGCCAGCAGAGTTTACAGGGAGCAGTACTTC.

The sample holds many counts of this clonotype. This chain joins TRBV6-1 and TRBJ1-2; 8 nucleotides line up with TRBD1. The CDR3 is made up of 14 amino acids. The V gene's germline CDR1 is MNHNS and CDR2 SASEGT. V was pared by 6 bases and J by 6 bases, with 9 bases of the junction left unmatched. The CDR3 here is CASSPGQVWNGYTF. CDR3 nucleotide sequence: TGTGCCAGCAGCCCGGGACAGGTTTGGAATGGCTACACCTTC.

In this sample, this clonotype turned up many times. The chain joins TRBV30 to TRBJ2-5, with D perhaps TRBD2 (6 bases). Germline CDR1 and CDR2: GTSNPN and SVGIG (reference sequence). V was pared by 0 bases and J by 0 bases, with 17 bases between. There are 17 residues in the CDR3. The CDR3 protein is CAWSVQRAAGYQETQYF. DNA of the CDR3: TGTGCCTGGAGTGTACAGAGGGCAGCGGGCTACCAAGAGACCCAGTACTTC.

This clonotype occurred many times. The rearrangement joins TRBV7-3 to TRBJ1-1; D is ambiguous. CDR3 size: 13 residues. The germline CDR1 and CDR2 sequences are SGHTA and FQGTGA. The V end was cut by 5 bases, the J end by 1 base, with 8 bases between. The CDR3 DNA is TGTGCCAGCAGCAGGCAGGCGAACACTGAAGCTTTCTTT. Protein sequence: CASSRQANTEAFF.

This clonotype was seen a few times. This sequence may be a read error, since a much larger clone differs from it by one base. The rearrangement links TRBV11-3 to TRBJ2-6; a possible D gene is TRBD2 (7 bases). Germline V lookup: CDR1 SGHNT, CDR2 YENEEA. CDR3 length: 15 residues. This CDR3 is CASSPGGSGANVPTF. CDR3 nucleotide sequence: TGTGCCAGCAGTCCGGGGGGCTCTGGGGCCAACGTCCCGACTTTC. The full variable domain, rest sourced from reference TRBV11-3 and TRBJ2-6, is EAGVVQSPRYKIIEKKQPVAFWCNPISGHNTLYWYLQNLGQGPELLIRYENEEAVDDSQLPKDRFSAERLKGVDSTLKIQPAELGDSAVYLCASSPGGSGANVPTFGAGSRLTVL.

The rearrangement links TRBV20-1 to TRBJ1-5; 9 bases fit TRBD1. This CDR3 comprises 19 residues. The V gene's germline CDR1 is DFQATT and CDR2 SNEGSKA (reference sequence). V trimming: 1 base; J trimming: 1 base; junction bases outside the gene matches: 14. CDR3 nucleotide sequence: TGCAGTGCTAGAGGGGGCGGACAGGGGCTCATAATAAGCAATCAGCCCCAGCATTTT. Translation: CSARGGGQGLIISNQPQHF.

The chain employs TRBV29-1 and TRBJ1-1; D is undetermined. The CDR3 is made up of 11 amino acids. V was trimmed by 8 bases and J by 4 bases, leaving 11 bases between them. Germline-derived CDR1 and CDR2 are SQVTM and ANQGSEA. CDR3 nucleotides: TGCAGCACCCTTTCGGGCACTGAAGCTTTCTTT. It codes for CSTLSGTEAFF.

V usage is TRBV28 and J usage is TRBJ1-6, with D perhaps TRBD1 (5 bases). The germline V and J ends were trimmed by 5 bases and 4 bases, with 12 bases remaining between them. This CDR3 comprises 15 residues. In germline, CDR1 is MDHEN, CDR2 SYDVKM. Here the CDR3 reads CASSGGVSYNSPLHF. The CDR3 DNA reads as TGTGCCAGCAGTGGGGGGGTTTCTTATAATTCACCCCTCCACTTT.

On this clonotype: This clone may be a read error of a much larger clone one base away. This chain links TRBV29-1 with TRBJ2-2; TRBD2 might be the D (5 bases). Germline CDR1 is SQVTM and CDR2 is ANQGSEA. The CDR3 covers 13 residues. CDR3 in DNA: TGCAGCGTCTTTCTGGAGGTCACCGGGGAGCTGTGTTTT. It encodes CSVFLEVTGELCF.

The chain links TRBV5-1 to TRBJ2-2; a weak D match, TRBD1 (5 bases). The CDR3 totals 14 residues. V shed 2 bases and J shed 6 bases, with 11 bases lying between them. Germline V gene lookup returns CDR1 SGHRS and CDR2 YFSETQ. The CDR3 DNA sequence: TGCGCCAGCAGCTTAAATGGCAGGGCCGGGGAGCTGTTTTTT. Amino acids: CASSLNGRAGELFF.

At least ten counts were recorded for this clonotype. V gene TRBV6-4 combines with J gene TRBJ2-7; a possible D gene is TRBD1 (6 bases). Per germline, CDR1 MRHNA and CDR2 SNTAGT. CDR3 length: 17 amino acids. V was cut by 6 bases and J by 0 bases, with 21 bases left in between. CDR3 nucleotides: TGTGCCAGCAGCTCAATTACCACAGGGATCCCCTCCTACGAGCAGTACTTC. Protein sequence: CASSSITTGIPSYEQYF.

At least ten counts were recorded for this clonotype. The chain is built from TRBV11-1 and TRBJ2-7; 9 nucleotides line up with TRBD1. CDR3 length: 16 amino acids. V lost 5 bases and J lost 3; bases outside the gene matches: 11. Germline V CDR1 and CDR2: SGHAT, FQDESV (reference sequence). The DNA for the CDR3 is TGTGCCAGCAGCCCGCAGGACAGGGGAGGTTACTACGAGCAGTACTTC. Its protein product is CASSPQDRGGYYEQYF.

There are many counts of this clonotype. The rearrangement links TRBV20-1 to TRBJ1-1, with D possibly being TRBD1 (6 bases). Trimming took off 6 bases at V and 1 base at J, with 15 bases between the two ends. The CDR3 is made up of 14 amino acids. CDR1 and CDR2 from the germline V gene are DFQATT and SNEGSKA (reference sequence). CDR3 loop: CSALDRSENTEAFF. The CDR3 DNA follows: TGCAGTGCCCTAGACAGGAGCGAGAACACTGAAGCTTTCTTT.

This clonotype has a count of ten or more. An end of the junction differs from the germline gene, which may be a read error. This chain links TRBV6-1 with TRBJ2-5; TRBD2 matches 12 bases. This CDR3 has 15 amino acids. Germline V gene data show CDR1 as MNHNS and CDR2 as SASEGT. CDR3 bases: TGTGCCAGCAGTGAACTAGCGGGGGGGCAAGAGACCAAGTACTTC. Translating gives CASSELAGGQETKYF.

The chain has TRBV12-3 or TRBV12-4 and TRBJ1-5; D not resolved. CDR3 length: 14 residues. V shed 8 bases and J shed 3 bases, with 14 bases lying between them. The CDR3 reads CASRLPVANQPQHF. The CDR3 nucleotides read TGTGCCAGCCGTCTCCCAGTAGCCAATCAGCCCCAGCATTTT.

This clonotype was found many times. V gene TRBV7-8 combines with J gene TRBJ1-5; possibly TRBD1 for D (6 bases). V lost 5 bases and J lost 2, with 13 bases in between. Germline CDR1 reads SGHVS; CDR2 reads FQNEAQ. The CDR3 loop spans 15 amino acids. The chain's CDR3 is CASSPMTGRNQPQHF. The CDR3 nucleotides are TGTGCCAGCAGCCCGATGACAGGCCGCAATCAGCCCCAGCATTTT.